A single sample gave rise to the 30 T cell receptor beta chains below, sequenced in a study of chemoradiotherapy in HPV16-positive cancers. The protocol was immunoSEQ multiplex PCR, while the TCRdb copy is restricted to in-frame clones and leaves out a portion. Among about 2,300 clones listed, about two thirds were seen once. This specimen consisted of tumor tissue, obtained from a patient who underwent chemoradiotherapy. The receptor source for this set is a human donor with HPV-associated anogenital cancer.

The chain joins TRBV4-3 to TRBJ2-1, with D maybe TRBD2 (6 bases). The V end was cut by 3 bases, the J end by 0 bases, with 15 bases between. Germline V lookup: CDR1 LGHNA, CDR2 YSLEER. CDR3 length: 17 amino acids. The CDR3 region is CASSQNLAASSYNEQFF. The CDR3, as DNA: TGCGCCAGCAGCCAGAACTTAGCGGCAAGCTCCTACAATGAGCAGTTCTTC.

The chain is built from TRBV6-5 and TRBJ1-2; 11 nucleotides line up with TRBD1. The CDR3 consists of 16 residues. CDR1 MNHEY and CDR2 SVGAGI come from the germline V gene. J gave up 4 bases and V 2 bases, and 6 bases lay outside the gene matches. DNA for the CDR3: TGTGCCAGCAGTTACCCAAAAGGACAGGGGGCCTATGGCTACACCTTC. As protein: CASSYPKGQGAYGYTF.

In this sample, this clone turned up once. The chain carries TRBV6-1 and TRBJ2-1; TRBD2 aligns across 12 bases. Germline V gene data show CDR1 as MNHNS and CDR2 as SASEGT. CDR3 length: 15 residues. Trimming at V came to 0 bases and at J to 9 bases, leaving 3 bases not matched to a gene. The DNA of the CDR3 is TGTGCCAGCAGTGAAGCTTCACTAGCGGGAGGTGAGCAGTTCTTC. Encoded protein: CASSEASLAGGEQFF.

This clone was seen only a few times. The V call is TRBV27, the J call TRBJ2-2; D gene unclear. The CDR3 is made up of 15 amino acids. Trimming removed 0 bases at V and 6 bases at J, with 11 bases between. Germline CDR1 reads MNHEY; CDR2 reads SMNVEV (reference sequence). The CDR3 sequence is CASSLSGSVPGELFF. The CDR3 coding sequence is TGTGCCAGCAGTTTATCGGGCAGCGTACCCGGGGAGCTGTTTTTT.

The rearrangement links TRBV18 to TRBJ1-2, with D tentatively TRBD1 (5 bases). The CDR3 consists of 13 residues. Per the germline V gene, CDR1 is KGHSH and CDR2 is LQKENI. Trimming took 4 bases from V and 4 from J, leaving 10 bases between them. The CDR3 DNA is TGTGCCAGCTCACGAACAGGCTCCTATGGCTACACCTTC. It yields the protein CASSRTGSYGYTF.

The V call is TRBV7-3, the J call TRBJ1-1; D gene unclear. Germline V gene lookup returns CDR1 SGHTA and CDR2 FQGTGA. The CDR3 is 13 amino acids. The V and J ends lost 5 bases and 6 bases respectively, with 13 bases between them. The CDR3 bases are TGTGCCAGCAGCACTTCCCGGGCGGCTGAAGCTTTCTTT. It translates to CASSTSRAAEAFF.

The V and J genes are TRBV28 and TRBJ1-5, with TRBD1 identical over 8 bases. Germline V gene data show CDR1 as MDHEN and CDR2 as SYDVKM. This CDR3 has 16 amino acids. Germline trimming cut 4 bases from V and 5 bases from J; bases unmatched to any gene: 10. CDR3 sequence reads: CASSWDRRILDQPQHF. CDR3 nucleotide sequence: TGTGCCAGCAGTTGGGACAGGCGGATATTAGATCAGCCCCAGCATTTT.

The chain combines TRBV7-9 with TRBJ2-6; the D is unclear. Germline values: CDR1 SEHNR, CDR2 FQNEAQ (reference sequence). V shed 5 bases and J shed 0 bases, with 8 bases lying between them. This CDR3 comprises 15 residues. The CDR3 is CASSPAYSGANVLTF. Written as DNA, the CDR3 is TGTGCCAGCAGCCCCGCCTACTCTGGGGCCAACGTCCTGACTTTC.

The chain employs TRBV4-1 and TRBJ2-2, with 7 bases matching TRBD1. Germline CDR1 MGHRA, CDR2 YSYEKL. V trimming: 5 bases; J trimming: 0 bases; junction bases outside the gene matches: 6. This CDR3 has 16 residues. CDR3 coding DNA: TGCGCCAGCAGCTTCCGGACAGGAGCGAACACCGGGGAGCTGTTTTTT. Translation: CASSFRTGANTGELFF.

V gene TRBV7-2 combines with J gene TRBJ2-3; 11 nucleotides align to TRBD2. The CDR3 totals 16 residues. The V and J ends lost 5 bases and 1 base, in that order; junction bases with no gene match: 5. CDR1 and CDR2 (germline): SGHTA, FQGNSA. Written as DNA, the CDR3 is TGTGCCAGCAGCATTAGCGGGAGGGCGGGCACAGATACGCAGTATTTT. Translated: CASSISGRAGTDTQYF.

The CDR3 loop reads CASSVRQGKDGYTF. The CDR3 region has the DNA TGTGCCAGCAGCGTACGTCAGGGGAAGGATGGCTACACCTTC. The J gene is TRBJ1-2, the V gene TRBV9; possibly TRBD1 for D (6 bases). V lost 1 base, J lost 6 bases, and 13 bases lay in between. Germline V gene data show CDR1 as SGDLS and CDR2 as YYNGEE. CDR3 length: 14 amino acids.

CDR3 nucleotide sequence: TGTGCCAGCAGCACGCAGGGGTACGAGCAGTACTTC. Protein: CASSTQGYEQYF. J is TRBJ2-7 and V is TRBV27, with D perhaps matching TRBD1 (6 bases). Germline values: CDR1 MNHEY, CDR2 SMNVEV (reference sequence). V gave up 6 bases and J gave up 4 bases, with 10 bases separating them. The CDR3 is made up of 12 amino acids.

This clone rates as medium-sized (0.01 to 0.1%). The chain joins TRBV30 to TRBJ1-2; maybe TRBD1 (6 bases). This CDR3 comprises 13 residues. Germline V gene lookup returns CDR1 GTSNPN and CDR2 SVGIG (reference sequence). V lost 3 bases and J lost 12, with 20 bases in between. CDR3 sequence: CAWSRTKRRGDTF. In nucleotides, the CDR3 is TGTGCCTGGAGCCGAACCAAACGTAGGGGGGACACCTTC.

A word on this clone: At one end, the junction sequence differs from germline, possibly due to a read error. V usage is TRBV5-4 and J usage is TRBJ1-2; D is undetermined. Germline V gene sequence: CDR1 SGHNT, CDR2 YYREEE (reference sequence). The CDR3 has 15 residues. Written as DNA, the CDR3 is TGCGCCAGCAGCCAAGATACCGGGAGCGCCTATGGCTACACCTTC. Translation: CASSQDTGSAYGYTF.

V is TRBV5-5 and J is TRBJ1-2; no reliable D call. Trimming removed 0 bases from V and 8 bases from J, with 8 bases in between. This CDR3 has 12 residues. Germline V CDR1 and CDR2: SGHKS, YYEKEE (reference sequence). CDR3 in amino acids: CASSLGGLGYTF. CDR3 bases: TGTGCCAGCAGCTTGGGGGGTCTAGGCTACACCTTC.

This clone came up a few times. V gene TRBV28 combines with J gene TRBJ2-7; D might be TRBD2 (6 bases). Germline V gene data show CDR1 as MDHEN and CDR2 as SYDVKM. The CDR3 covers 14 residues. Trimming cost V 6 bases and J 3 bases, with 15 bases left between them. Written as DNA, the CDR3 is TGTGCCAGCAGCCCGGAGGGGAAGAGCTACGAGCAGTACTTC. Amino acid sequence: CASSPEGKSYEQYF.

This chain uses TRBV7-9 with TRBJ2-7, with 7 bases matching TRBD1. The CDR3 totals 16 residues. V lost 4 bases to trimming and J lost 2 bases; unmatched junction nucleotides: 11. The V gene's germline CDR1 is SEHNR and CDR2 FQNEAQ (reference sequence). The CDR3 region has the DNA TGTGCCAGCAGCTCATCTCCGGGACAGAGTACCTACGAGCAGTACTTC. Translated: CASSSSPGQSTYEQYF.

J is TRBJ2-3 and V is TRBV18, with 8 bases fitting TRBD2. The CDR3 consists of 15 residues. Trimming removed 2 bases from V and 1 base from J; junction bases left unmatched: 2. Looked up from germline, CDR1 is KGHSH and CDR2 is LQKENI. As DNA, the CDR3 is TGTGCCAGCTCACCATTGACTAGCGGCACAGATACGCAGTATTTT. This translates into CASSPLTSGTDTQYF.

CDR3 amino acids: CASSSFREDYGYTF. Here the CDR3 DNA reads TGTGCCAGCAGCTCCTTCAGGGAGGACTATGGCTACACCTTC. This chain links TRBV7-9 with TRBJ1-2; the D gene is possibly TRBD1 (5 bases). The CDR3 runs 14 residues. Trimming stripped 4 bases from V and 3 bases from J, with 12 bases between. Germline V gives CDR1 SEHNR, CDR2 FQNEAQ (reference sequence). Using reference TRBV7-9 and TRBJ1-2 for the parts outside the CDR3, the full variable domain is DTGVSQNPRHKITKRGQNVTFRCDPISEHNRLYWYRQTLGQGPEFLTYFQNEAQLEKSRLLSDRFSAERPKGSFSTLEIQRTEQGDSAMYLCASSSFREDYGYTFGSGTRLTVV.

CDR3 amino acids: CASSLEGADYRRDTQYF. CDR3 DNA sequence: TGTGCCAGCAGCTTGGAAGGGGCAGACTACCGTAGGGATACGCAGTATTTT. The genes are TRBV5-6 and TRBJ2-3, with D perhaps given as TRBD1 or TRBD2 (5 bases each). Trimming cost V 0 bases and J 6 bases, with 20 bases left between them. CDR3 length: 17 residues. From germline, CDR1 is SGHDT and CDR2 YYEEEE. Combining the CDR3 with reference TRBV5-6 and TRBJ2-3 gives the whole variable domain DAGVTQSPTHLIKTRGQQVTLRCSPKSGHDTVSWYQQALGQGPQFIFQYYEEEERQRGNFPDRFSGHQFPNYSSELNVNALLLGDSALYLCASSLEGADYRRDTQYFGPGTRLTVL.

V is TRBV6-5 and J is TRBJ1-5; D is uncertain. Germline lookup yields CDR1 MNHEY and CDR2 SVGAGI. The CDR3 has 14 residues. Deletions cut 5 bases from V and 2 bases from J, with 10 bases between. The CDR3 loop is CASSQSPRNQPQHF. In DNA form, the CDR3 reads TGTGCCAGCAGTCAGTCTCCGCGCAATCAGCCCCAGCATTTT.

This clone was observed a few times. This chain connects TRBV5-1 to TRBJ2-1; 9 bases are a match to TRBD2. The length of the CDR3 is 18 residues. V trimming: 4 bases; J trimming: 8 bases; junction bases outside the gene matches: 19. CDR1 and CDR2 from the germline V gene are SGHRS and YFSETQ. DNA for the CDR3: TGCGCCAGCAGCCGCTTGTTGGGGCAGGCGGGAGGGTTGGATGAGCAGTTCTTC. Protein: CASSRLLGQAGGLDEQFF. Supplemented by reference TRBV5-1 and TRBJ2-1, the full variable domain reads KAGVTQTPRYLIKTRGQQVTLSCSPISGHRSVSWYQQTPGQGLQFLFEYFSETQRNKGNFPGRFSGRQFSNSRSEMNVSTLELGDSALYLCASSRLLGQAGGLDEQFFGPGTRLTVL.

The V and J genes are TRBV18 and TRBJ2-1, with 12 positions matching TRBD1. The germline V gene encodes CDR1 KGHSH and CDR2 LQKENI. The CDR3 is made up of 20 amino acids. J gave up 7 bases and V 4 bases, and 20 bases lay outside the gene matches. The CDR3 DNA reads TGTGCCAGCTCACTATATGGGACAGGGGGCGCCGGGGGGCGTACGAATGAGCAGTTCTTC. Translation gives CASSLYGTGGAGGRTNEQFF.

The chain carries TRBV7-9 and TRBJ1-5; D uncertain. In germline, CDR1 is SEHNR, CDR2 FQNEAQ (reference sequence). V was trimmed by 8 bases and J by 0 bases, leaving 11 bases between them. CDR3 length: 14 residues. The CDR3 nucleotides are TGTGCCAGCCCCATGCGGGATAGCAATCAGCCCCAGCATTTT. It specifies CASPMRDSNQPQHF.

A few counts support this clone. The DNA of the CDR3 is TGTGCCAGCAGCCTGGGACAGGGGGGCGCTGGCACTGAAGCTTTCTTT. Translating gives CASSLGQGGAGTEAFF. The chain carries TRBV5-6 and TRBJ1-1; 11 positions agree with TRBD1. The CDR3 runs to 16 residues. Germline V CDR1 and CDR2: SGHDT, YYEEEE. The J segment lost 4 bases and the V segment lost 4 bases, leaving 9 bases of the junction unmatched.

This chain joins TRBV10-3 and TRBJ2-1; D is uncertain. This CDR3 is 14 amino acids long. Germline V gene sequence: CDR1 ENHRY, CDR2 SYGVKD. Trimming cost V 7 bases and J 9 bases, with 19 bases left between them. The DNA for the CDR3 is TGTGCCATCACCCACCAACTAAGGGCACGTGAGCAGTTCTTC. It translates to CAITHQLRAREQFF.

The chain is built from TRBV4-2 and TRBJ2-3; weak D call: TRBD2 (6 bases). V gave up 3 bases and J gave up 0 bases, with 10 bases separating them. This CDR3 is built from 15 residues. In germline, CDR1 is LGHNA, CDR2 YNFKEQ. The CDR3 sequence: CASSQDYPSTDTQYF. In DNA, the CDR3 is TGTGCCAGCAGCCAGGACTACCCTAGCACAGATACGCAGTATTTT.

CDR3 in amino acids: CASSPGLGTDTQYF. CDR3 DNA sequence: TGTGCCAGCAGTCCTGGCCTGGGGACAGATACGCAGTATTTT. The V call is TRBV6-4, the J call TRBJ2-3, with D unresolved. The CDR3 consists of 14 residues. Trimming removed 5 bases at V and 3 bases at J, with 12 bases between. The germline CDR1 and CDR2 sequences are MRHNA and SNTAGT.

As regards this clone: The junction does not match germline at one end; this may be a read error. The chain joins TRBV4-3 to TRBJ1-5, with D tentatively TRBD1 (6 bases). CDR3 length: 18 amino acids. The V gene's germline CDR1 is LGHNA and CDR2 YSLEER. CDR3 coding DNA: TGCGCCAGCAGCCAAGGGGTAAAAAGGGGGGAAAAGCAATCAGCCCCAGCATTT. Protein product: CASSQGVKRGEKQSAPAF.

This chain uses TRBV7-9 with TRBJ1-5, with D possibly TRBD1 on 5 matching bases. In germline, CDR1 is SEHNR, CDR2 FQNEAQ (reference sequence). CDR3 length equals 15 residues. Trimming removed 5 bases at V and 2 bases at J, with 13 bases between. CDR3 DNA: TGTGCCAGCAGCCCCCAGGGAGGTCGCAATCAGCCCCAGCATTTT. It translates to CASSPQGGRNQPQHF.